This TCR beta chain was retrieved from a study of T-cell reconstitution after alpha-beta-depleted transplantation in children. TCRbeta library preparation incorporated unique molecular identifiers. A single record per CDR3 protein comes from TCRdb applying MiXCR to the PCR reads. The sample contains under 850,000 distinct CDR3 sequences, around 13% of which appear only once. The study, taken as a whole, reports: Among T cells one year after transplant, newly produced cells accounted for most counts and diversity. The origin of high day-60 TCRbeta diversity in some patients lay in surviving recipient T cells and thymic progenitors. Alpha-beta T cells present about two months after transplant were reported to originate from several hundred expanded graft clones.

Concerning this clonotype: The antigen remains undetermined.

The receptor was derived from a girl aged 2 to 9 with congenital amegakaryocytic thrombocytopenia, due to receive a stem cell transplant. Here the sequenced sample was PBMCs, taken before TCRalphabeta/CD19-depleted stem cell transplant.

CDR3 DNA: TGTGCCATCAGAGGGGGCCTGTTCGATAGCTCCTACGAGCAGTACTTC. Translation: CAIRGGLFDSSYEQYF. This chain joins TRBV10-3 and TRBJ2-7; 7 bases are shared with TRBD1. V shed 6 bases and J 0 bases; nucleotides not matched to a gene: 11. The CDR3 is 16 amino acids. Germline V lookup: CDR1 ENHRY, CDR2 SYGVKD.